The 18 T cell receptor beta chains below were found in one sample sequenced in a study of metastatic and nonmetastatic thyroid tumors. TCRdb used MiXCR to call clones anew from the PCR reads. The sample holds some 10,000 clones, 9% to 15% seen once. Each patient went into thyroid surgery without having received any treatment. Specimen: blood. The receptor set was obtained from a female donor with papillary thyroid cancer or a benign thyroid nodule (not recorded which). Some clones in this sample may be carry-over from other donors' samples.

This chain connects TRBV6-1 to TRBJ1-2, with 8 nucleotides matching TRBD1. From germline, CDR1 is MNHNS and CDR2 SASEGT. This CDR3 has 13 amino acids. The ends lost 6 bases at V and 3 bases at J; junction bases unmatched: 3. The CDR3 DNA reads TGTGCCAGCAGGGACAGGGTGTACTATGGCTACACCTTC. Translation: CASRDRVYYGYTF.

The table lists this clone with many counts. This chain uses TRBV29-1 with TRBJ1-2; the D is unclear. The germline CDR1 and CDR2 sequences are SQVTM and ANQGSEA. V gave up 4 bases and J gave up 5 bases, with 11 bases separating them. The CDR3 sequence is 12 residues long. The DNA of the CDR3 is TGCAGCGTTGGCCCTGGAGGATATGGCTACACCTTC. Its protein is CSVGPGGYGYTF.

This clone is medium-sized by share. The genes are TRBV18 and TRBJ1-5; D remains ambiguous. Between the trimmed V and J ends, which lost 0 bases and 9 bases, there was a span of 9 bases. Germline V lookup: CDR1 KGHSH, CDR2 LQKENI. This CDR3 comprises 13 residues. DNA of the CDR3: TGTGCCAGCTCACCACCGGTGGGGAGGCCCCAGCATTTT. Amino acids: CASSPPVGRPQHF.

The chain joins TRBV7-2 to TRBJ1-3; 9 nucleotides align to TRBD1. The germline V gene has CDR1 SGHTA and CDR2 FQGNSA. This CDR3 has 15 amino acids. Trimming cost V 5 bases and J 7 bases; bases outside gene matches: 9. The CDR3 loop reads CASSRAGTGWNTIYF. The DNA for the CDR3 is TGTGCCAGCAGCCGTGCCGGGACAGGGTGGAACACCATATATTTT.

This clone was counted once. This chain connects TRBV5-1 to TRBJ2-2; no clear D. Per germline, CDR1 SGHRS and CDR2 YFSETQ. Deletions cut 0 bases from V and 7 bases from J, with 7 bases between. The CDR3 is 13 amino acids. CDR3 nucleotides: TGCGCCAGCAGCTTGGAAGTATTCGGGGAGCTGTTTTTT. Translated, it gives CASSLEVFGELFF.

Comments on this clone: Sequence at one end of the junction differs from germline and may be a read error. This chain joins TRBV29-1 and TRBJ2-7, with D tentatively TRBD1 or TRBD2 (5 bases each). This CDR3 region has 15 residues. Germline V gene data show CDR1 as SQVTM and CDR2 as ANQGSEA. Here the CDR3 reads CSVEATGTHSYDQYF. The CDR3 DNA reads TGCAGCGTTGAGGCCACCGGGACCCACTCCTACGATCAGTACTTC.

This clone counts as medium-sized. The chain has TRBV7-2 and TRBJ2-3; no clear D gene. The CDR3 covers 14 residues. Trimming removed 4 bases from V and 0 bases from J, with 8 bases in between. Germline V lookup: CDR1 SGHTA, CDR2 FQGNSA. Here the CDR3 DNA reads TGTGCCAGCAGCTCCTCTTCTAGCACAGATACGCAGTATTTT. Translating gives CASSSSSSTDTQYF.

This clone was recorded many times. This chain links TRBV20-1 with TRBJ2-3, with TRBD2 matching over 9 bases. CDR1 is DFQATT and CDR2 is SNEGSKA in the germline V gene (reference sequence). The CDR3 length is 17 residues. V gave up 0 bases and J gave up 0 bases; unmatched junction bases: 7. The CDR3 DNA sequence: TGCAGTGCTAGAGACCGGACTAGCGCCACTAGCACAGATACGCAGTATTTT. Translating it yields CSARDRTSATSTDTQYF.

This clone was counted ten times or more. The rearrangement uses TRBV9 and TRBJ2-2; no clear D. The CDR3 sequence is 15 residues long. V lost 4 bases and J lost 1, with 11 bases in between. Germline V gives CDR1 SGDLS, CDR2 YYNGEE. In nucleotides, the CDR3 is TGTGCCAGCAGCCGCTGGGGTGTGAACACCGGGGAGCTGTTTTTT. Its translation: CASSRWGVNTGELFF.

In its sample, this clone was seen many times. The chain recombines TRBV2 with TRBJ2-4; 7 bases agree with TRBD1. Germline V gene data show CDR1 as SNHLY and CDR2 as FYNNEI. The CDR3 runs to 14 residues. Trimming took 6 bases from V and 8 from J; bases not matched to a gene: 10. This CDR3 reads CASSAGRGKDIQYF. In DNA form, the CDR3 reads TGTGCCAGCAGCGCAGGCAGGGGGAAGGACATTCAGTACTTC.

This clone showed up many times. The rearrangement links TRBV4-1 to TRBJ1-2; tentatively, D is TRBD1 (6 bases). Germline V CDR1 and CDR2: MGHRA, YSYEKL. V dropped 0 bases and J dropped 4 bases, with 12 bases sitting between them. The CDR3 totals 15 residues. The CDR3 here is CASSQEVTGTYGYTF. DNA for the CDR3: TGCGCCAGCAGCCAAGAAGTTACAGGGACCTATGGCTACACCTTC.

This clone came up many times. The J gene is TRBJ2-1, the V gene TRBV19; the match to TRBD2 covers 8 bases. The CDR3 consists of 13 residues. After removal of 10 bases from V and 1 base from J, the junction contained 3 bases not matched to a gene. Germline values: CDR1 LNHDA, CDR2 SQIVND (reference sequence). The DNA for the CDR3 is TGTGCCACTGGCGGGAGGTCCTACAATGAGCAGTTCTTC. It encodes CATGGRSYNEQFF.

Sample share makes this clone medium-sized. The CDR3: CASSLGSGTGELFF. As DNA, the CDR3 is TGTGCCAGCAGCTTAGGATCGGGAACCGGGGAGCTGTTTTTT. The chain is built from TRBV11-2 and TRBJ2-2, with TRBD2 as a possible D gene (5 bases). The CDR3 is 14 residues long. Germline V gene data show CDR1 as SGHAT and CDR2 as FQNNGV. V was cut by 1 base and J by 5 bases, with 8 bases left in between.

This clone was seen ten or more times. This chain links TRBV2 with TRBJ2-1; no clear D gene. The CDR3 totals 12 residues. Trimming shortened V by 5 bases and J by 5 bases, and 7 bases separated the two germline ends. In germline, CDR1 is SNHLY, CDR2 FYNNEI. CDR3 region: CASSPGDNEQFF. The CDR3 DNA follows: TGTGCCAGCAGTCCCGGAGACAATGAGCAGTTCTTC.

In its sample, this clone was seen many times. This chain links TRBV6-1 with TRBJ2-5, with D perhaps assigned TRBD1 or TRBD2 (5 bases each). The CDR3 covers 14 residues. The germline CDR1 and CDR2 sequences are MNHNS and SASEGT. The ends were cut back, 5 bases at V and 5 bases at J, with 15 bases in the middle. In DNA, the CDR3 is TGTGCCAGCAGTCCCGGGACCCCTCGGGAGACCCAGTACTTC. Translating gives CASSPGTPRETQYF.

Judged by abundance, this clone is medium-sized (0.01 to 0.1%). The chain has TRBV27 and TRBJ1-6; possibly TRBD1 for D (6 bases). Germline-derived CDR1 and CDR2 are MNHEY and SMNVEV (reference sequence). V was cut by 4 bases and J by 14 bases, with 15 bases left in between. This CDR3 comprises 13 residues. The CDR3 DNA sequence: TGTGCCAGCAGTTCGGGCAGGGGAAACACCCTCCACTTT. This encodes CASSSGRGNTLHF.

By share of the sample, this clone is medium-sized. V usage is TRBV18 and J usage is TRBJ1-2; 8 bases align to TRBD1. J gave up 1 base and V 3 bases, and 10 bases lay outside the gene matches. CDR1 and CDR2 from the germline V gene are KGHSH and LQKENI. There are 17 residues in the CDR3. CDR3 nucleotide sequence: TGTGCCAGCTCACCCGACAGGGGAACGGGCGTTAACTATGGCTACACCTTC. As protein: CASSPDRGTGVNYGYTF.

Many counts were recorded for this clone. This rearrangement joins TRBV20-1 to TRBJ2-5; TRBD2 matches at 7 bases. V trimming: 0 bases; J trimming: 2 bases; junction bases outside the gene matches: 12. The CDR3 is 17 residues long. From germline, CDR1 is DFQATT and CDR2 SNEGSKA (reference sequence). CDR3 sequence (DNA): TGCAGTGCTAGAGATCGCGGTTTAGCGGGTACACAAGAGACCCAGTACTTC. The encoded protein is CSARDRGLAGTQETQYF.